The following is a T cell receptor (beta chain) sequence with its context. This sample stems from a study of shared clonotypes between healthy human individuals. The DNA input per sorted-subset replicate PCR was approximately 210 ng, corresponding to around 28,000 T cell genomes. The protocol was immunoSEQ multiplex PCR, while the TCRdb copy is restricted to in-frame clones and leaves out a portion. Here the sample spans about 1 million clones, about 74% being singletons. The CDR3 totals 13 residues. Germline assignment: CDR1 GTSNPN and CDR2 SVGIG (reference sequence). Trimming removed 0 bases from V and 5 bases from J, with 10 bases in between.

This TCR derives from a man aged 18 to 30 in good health. What was sequenced was memory CD4+ T cells sorted from blood. Indicated subset: CD45RA-negative fraction. The gene calls are TRBV30 and TRBJ1-2; D is uncertain. The DNA for the CDR3 is TGTGCCTGGAGTGTGGACGGGCGGTATGGCTACACCTTC. Protein sequence: CAWSVDGRYGYTF.